The entry below gives a single T cell receptor (beta chain) sequence along with its context. What it binds is not known. Trimming cost V 4 bases and J 9 bases, with 13 bases left between them. The CDR3 is 12 amino acids. Germline V CDR1 and CDR2: MNHEY, SVGEGT. The authors isolated at least 7 million PBMCs per sample. The data were taken from a study of blood T cells in healthy people across ages. Study-wide results and limits: Higher diversity and more naive CD4+ cells were features of long-lived donors, compared to aged donors.

Primers used in a second PCR of about 7 to 12 cycles were a sample-barcoded 5' primer and a J-beta primer mix. TCRdb re-called the 5' RACE reads with MiXCR, one entry per CDR3 protein. The sample includes about 1,500,000 distinct CDR3 sequences, approximately 42% seen only once; the top ten take roughly 7.9%. This receptor was taken from a young woman in good health. The rearrangement links TRBV6-2 or TRBV6-3 to TRBJ2-7, with D unclear. Sequencing was performed on blood. CDR3 sequence reads: CASSSPTLRQYF. CDR3 in DNA: TGTGCCAGCAGTTCTCCGACTTTACGGCAGTACTTC.